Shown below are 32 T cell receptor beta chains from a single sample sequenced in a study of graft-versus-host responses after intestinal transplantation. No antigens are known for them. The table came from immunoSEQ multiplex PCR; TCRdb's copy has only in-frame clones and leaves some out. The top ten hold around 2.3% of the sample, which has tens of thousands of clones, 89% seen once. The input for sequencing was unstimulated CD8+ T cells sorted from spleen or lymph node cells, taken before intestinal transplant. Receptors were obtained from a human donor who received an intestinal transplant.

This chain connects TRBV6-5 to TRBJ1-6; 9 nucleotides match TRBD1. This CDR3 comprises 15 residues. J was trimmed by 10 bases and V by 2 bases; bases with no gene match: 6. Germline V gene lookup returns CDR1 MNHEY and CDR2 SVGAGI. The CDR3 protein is CASSYTGQGNSPLHF. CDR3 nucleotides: TGTGCCAGCAGTTACACCGGACAGGGGAACTCACCCCTCCACTTT.

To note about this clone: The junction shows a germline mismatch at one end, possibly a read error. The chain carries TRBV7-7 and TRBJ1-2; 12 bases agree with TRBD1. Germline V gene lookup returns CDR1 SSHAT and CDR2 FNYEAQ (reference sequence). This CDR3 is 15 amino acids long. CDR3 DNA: TGTGCTAGCAGCTCTTTAGGGACAGGGGGCGATGGCTACACCTTC. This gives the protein CASSSLGTGGDGYTF.

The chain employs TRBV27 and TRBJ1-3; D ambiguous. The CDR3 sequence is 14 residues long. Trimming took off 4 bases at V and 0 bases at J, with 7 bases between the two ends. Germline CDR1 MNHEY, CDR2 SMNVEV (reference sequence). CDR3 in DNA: TGTGCCAGCAGTTCCCCGAGCTCTGGAAACACCATATATTTT. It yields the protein CASSSPSSGNTIYF.

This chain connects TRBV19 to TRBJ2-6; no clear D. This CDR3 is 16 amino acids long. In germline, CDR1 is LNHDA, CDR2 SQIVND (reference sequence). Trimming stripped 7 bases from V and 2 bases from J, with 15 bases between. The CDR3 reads CASISSGPAGANVLTF. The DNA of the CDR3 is TGTGCCAGTATTTCCTCCGGTCCCGCTGGGGCCAACGTCCTGACTTTC.

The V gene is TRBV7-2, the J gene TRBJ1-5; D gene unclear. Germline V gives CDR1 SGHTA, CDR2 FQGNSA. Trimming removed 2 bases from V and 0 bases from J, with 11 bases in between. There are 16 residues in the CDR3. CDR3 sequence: CASSLYGQDSNQPQHF. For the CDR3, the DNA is TGTGCCAGCAGCTTATACGGTCAGGATAGCAATCAGCCCCAGCATTTT.

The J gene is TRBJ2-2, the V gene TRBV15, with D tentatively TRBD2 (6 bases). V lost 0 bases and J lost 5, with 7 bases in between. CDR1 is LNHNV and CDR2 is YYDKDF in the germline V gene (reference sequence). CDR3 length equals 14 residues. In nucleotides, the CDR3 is TGTGCCACCAGCAGAGATCGGGGGACCGGGGAGCTGTTTTTT. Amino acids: CATSRDRGTGELFF.

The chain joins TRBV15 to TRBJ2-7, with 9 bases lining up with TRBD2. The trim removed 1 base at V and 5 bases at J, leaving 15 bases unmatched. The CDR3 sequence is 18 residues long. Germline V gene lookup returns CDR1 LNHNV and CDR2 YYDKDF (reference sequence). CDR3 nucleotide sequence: TGTGCCACCAGCAGAGGAGCTAGCGGGGAGAGAGGGTTAGACGAGCAGTACTTC. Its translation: CATSRGASGERGLDEQYF.

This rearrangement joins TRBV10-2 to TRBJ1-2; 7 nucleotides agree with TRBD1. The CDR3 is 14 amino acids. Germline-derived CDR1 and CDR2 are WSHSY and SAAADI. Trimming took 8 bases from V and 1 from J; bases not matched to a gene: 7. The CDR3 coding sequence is TGCGCCAGCTTTGGACAGGCGTTTAACTATGGCTACACCTTC. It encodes CASFGQAFNYGYTF.

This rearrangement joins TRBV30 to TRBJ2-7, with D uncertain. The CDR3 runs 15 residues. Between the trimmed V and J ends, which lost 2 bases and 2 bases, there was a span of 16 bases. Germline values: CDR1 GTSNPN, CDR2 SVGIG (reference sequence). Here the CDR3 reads CAWSLVLSTTYEQYF. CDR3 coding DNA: TGTGCCTGGAGTCTCGTCCTTTCTACTACCTACGAGCAGTACTTC.

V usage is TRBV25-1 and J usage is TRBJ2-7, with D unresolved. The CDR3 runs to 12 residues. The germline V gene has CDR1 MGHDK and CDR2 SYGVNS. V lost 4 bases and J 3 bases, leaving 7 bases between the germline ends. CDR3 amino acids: CASSGAFYEQYF. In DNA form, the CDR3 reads TGTGCCAGCAGTGGAGCCTTCTACGAGCAGTACTTC.

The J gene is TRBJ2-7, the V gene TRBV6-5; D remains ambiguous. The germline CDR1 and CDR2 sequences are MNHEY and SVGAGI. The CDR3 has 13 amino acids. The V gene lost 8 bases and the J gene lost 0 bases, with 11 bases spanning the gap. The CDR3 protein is CASVSGSSYEQYF. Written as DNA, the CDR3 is TGTGCCAGCGTATCAGGTTCCTCCTACGAGCAGTACTTC.

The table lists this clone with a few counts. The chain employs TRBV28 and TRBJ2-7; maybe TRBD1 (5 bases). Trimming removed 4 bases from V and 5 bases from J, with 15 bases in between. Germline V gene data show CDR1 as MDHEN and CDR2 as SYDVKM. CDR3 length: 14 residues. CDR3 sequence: CASSSTDLDHEQYF. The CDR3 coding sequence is TGTGCCAGCAGTTCGACAGACCTTGACCACGAGCAGTACTTC.

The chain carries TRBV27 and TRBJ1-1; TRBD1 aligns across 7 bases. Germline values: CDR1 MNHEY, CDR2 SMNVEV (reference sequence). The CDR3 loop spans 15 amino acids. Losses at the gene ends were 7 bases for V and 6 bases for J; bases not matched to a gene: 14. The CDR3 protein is CASIQTGDSLPEAFF. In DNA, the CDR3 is TGTGCCAGCATCCAGACTGGGGACAGTCTCCCTGAAGCTTTCTTT.

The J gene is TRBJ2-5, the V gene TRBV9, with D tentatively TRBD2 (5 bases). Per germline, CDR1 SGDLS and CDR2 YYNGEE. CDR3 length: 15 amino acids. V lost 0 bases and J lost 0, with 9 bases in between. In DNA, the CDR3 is TGTGCCAGCAGCGTAGGGGGAGTGGACCAAGAGACCCAGTACTTC. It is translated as CASSVGGVDQETQYF.

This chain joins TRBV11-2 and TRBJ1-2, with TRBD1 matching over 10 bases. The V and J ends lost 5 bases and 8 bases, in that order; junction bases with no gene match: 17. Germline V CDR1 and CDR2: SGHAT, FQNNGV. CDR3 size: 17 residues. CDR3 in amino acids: CASSPDWGTGVSLGYTF. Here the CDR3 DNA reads TGTGCCAGCAGCCCCGACTGGGGGACAGGGGTATCCCTAGGCTACACCTTC.

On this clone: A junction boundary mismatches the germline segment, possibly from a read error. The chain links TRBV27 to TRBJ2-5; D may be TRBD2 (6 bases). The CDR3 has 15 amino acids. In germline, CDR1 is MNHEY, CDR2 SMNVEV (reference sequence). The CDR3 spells CASSLSAGREETQYF. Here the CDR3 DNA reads TGTGCCAGCAGCTTATCAGCGGGCAGAGAAGAGACCCAGTACTTC.

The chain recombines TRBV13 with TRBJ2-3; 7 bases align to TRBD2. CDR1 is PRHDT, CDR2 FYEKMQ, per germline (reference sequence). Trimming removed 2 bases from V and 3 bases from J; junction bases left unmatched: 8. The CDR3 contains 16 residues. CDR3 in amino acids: CASSLLAGAKTDTQYF. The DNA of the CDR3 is TGTGCCAGCAGCTTATTAGCGGGCGCGAAGACAGATACGCAGTATTTT.

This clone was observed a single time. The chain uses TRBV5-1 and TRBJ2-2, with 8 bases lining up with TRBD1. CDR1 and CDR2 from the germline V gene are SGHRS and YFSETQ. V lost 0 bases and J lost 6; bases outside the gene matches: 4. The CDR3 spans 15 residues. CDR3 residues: CASSLVRGPAGELFF. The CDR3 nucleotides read TGCGCCAGCAGCTTGGTCAGGGGGCCGGCCGGGGAGCTGTTTTTT.

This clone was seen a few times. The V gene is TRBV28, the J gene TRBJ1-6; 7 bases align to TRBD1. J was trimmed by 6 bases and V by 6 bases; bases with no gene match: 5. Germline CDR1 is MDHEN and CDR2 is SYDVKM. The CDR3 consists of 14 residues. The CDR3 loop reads CASSGQVFNSPLHF. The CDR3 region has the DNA TGTGCCAGCAGCGGACAGGTTTTTAATTCACCCCTCCACTTT. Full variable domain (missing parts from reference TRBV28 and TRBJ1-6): DVKVTQSSRYLVKRTGEKVFLECVQDMDHENMFWYRQDPGLGLRLIYFSYDVKMKEKGDIPEGYSVSREKKERFSLILESASTNQTSMYLCASSGQVFNSPLHFGNGTRLTVT.

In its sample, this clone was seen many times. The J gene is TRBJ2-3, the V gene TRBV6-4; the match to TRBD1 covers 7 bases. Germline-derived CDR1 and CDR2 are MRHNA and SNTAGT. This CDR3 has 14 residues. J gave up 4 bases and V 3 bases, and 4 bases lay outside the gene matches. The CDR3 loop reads CASSEGRGSDTQYF. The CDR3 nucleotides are TGTGCCAGCAGTGAGGGCAGGGGGTCAGATACGCAGTATTTT.

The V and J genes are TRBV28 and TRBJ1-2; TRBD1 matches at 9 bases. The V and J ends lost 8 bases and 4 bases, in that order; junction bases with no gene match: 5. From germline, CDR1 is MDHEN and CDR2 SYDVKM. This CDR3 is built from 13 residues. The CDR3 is CASWTGDVYGYTF. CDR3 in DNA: TGTGCCAGCTGGACAGGGGACGTCTATGGCTACACCTTC.

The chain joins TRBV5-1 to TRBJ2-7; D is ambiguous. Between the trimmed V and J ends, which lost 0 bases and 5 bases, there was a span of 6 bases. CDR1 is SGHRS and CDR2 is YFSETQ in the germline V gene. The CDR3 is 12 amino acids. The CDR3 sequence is CASSLASDEQYF. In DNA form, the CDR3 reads TGCGCCAGCAGCTTGGCGAGCGACGAGCAGTACTTC.

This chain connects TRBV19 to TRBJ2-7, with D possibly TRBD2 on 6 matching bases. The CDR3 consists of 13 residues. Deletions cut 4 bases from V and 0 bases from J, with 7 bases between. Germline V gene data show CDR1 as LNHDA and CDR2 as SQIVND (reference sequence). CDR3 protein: CASSNGGSYEQYF. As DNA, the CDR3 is TGTGCCAGTAGTAACGGGGGCTCCTACGAGCAGTACTTC.

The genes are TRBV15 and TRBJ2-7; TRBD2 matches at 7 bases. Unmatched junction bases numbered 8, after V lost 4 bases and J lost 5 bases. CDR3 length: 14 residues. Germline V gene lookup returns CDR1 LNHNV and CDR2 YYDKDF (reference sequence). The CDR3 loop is CATSIGEGLDEQYF. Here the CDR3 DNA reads TGTGCCACCAGCATTGGGGAGGGCCTGGACGAGCAGTACTTC. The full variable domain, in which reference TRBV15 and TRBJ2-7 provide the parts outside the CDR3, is DAMVIQNPRYQVTQFGKPVTLSCSQTLNHNVMYWYQQKSSQAPKLLFHYYDKDFNNEADTPDNFQSRRPNTSFCFLDIRSPGLGDTAMYLCATSIGEGLDEQYFGPGTRLTVT.

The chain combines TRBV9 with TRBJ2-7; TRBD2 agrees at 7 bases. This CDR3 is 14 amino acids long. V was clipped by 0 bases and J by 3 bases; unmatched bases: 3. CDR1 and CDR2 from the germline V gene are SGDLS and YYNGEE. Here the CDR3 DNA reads TGTGCCAGCAGCGTAGGGGACTACAACTACGAGCAGTACTTC. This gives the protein CASSVGDYNYEQYF. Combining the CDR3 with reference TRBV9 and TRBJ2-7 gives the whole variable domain DSGVTQTPKHLITATGQRVTLRCSPRSGDLSVYWYQQSLDQGLQFLIQYYNGEERAKGNILERFSAQQFPDLHSELNLSSLELGDSALYFCASSVGDYNYEQYFGPGTRLTVT.

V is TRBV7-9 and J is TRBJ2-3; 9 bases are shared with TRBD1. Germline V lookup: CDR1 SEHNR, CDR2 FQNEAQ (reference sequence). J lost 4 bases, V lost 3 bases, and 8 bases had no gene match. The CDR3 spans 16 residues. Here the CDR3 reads CASSFSGTGSADTQYF. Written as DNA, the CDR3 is TGTGCCAGCAGCTTCTCCGGGACAGGGAGCGCAGATACGCAGTATTTT.

Written as DNA, the CDR3 is TGTGCCAGCAGTTGGACAGTGAACTATGGCTACACCTTC. Translated, it gives CASSWTVNYGYTF. V and J are TRBV28 and TRBJ1-2, with a possible D match to TRBD1 (6 bases). Germline V lookup: CDR1 MDHEN, CDR2 SYDVKM. The V end lost 4 bases, the J end lost 2 bases, and 8 bases lay between the germline ends. The CDR3 consists of 13 residues.

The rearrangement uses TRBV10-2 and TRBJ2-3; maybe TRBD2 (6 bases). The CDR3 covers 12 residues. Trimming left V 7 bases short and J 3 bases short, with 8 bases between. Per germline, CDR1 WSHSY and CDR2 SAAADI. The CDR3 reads CASIGRTDTQYF. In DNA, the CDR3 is TGCGCCAGCATCGGGAGAACAGATACGCAGTATTTT.

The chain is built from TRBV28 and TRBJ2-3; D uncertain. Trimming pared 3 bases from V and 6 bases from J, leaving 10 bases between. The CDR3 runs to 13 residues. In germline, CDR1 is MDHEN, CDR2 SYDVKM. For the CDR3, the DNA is TGTGCCAGCAGTTTTTCTCTGAGGGATACGCAGTATTTT. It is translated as CASSFSLRDTQYF.

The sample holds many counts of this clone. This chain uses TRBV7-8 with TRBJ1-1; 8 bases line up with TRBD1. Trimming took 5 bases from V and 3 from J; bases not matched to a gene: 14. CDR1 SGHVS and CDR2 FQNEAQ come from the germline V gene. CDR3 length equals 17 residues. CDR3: CASSPMDRDNWHTEAFF. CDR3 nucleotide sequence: TGTGCCAGCAGCCCGATGGACAGGGACAATTGGCACACTGAAGCTTTCTTT.

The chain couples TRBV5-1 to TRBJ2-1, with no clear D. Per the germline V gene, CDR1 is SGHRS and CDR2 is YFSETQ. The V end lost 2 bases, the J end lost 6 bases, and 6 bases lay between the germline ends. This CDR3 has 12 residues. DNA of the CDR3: TGCGCCAGCAGCTTCCCTTCCAATGAGCAGTTCTTC. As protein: CASSFPSNEQFF.

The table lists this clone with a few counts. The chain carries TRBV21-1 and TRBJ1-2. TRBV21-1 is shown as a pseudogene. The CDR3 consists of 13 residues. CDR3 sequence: CASRRDFNYGYTF. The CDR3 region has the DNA TGTGCCAGCAGGAGGGACTTCAACTATGGCTACACCTTC.